This T cell receptor (beta chain) was found in a study of blood T cell repertoires in COVID-19. Across the study: PBMCs, B-cell-depleted T cells, or T cells provided the cDNA or gDNA that made up the material.

Germline-derived CDR1 and CDR2 are SGHVS and FQNEAQ. CDR3 size: 15 residues. Trimming took 1 base from V and 5 from J, leaving 14 bases between them. The sample holds one count of this clone. Sequenced by immunoSEQ multiplex PCR; TCRdb stores in-frame clones only, minus some. The data show a few hundred thousand clones, 80% to 90% seen once. Participants reported their clinical history, and cohort assignment relied on those reports. Recovered Cohort 3 donors showed two negative PCRs, clearance, or symptom resolution. Sequencing was carried out using PBMCs or T cells enriched from blood (not recorded which). The chain combines TRBV7-8 with TRBJ2-5, with D perhaps TRBD1 (6 bases). The receptor comes from a woman aged 50 to 60 who had recovered from COVID-19. CDR3 loop: CASSLDLPRGETQYF. The DNA of the CDR3 is TGTGCCAGCAGCTTAGACCTTCCGAGGGGGGAGACCCAGTACTTC.